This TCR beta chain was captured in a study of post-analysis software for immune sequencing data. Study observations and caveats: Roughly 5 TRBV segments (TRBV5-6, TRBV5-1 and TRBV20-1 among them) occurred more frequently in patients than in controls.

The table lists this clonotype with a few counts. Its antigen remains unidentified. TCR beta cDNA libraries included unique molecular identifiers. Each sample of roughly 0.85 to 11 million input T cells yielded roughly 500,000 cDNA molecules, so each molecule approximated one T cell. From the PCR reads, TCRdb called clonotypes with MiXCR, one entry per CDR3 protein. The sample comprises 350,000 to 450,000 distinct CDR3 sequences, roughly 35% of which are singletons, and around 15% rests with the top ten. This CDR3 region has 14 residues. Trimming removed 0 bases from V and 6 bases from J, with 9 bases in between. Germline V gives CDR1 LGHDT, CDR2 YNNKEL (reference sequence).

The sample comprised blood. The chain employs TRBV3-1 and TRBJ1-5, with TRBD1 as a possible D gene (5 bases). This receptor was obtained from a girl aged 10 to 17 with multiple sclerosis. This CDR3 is CASSQDSGLQPQHF. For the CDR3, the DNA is TGTGCCAGCAGCCAAGACTCAGGGCTTCAGCCCCAGCATTTT.